This section outlines one T cell receptor beta chain sequence together with its context. Its target is unknown. These data come from a study of T cell repertoires in cytomegalovirus infection. Turning to the study itself: Both a matching HLA type and CMV infection were indicated by public TCR beta signatures. Study results and limitations: CMV-specific TCR beta clonotypes restricted by HLA-C dominated the ex vivo response.

Per the germline V gene, CDR1 is SGHTA and CDR2 is FQGNSA. Deletions cut 3 bases from V and 7 bases from J, with 16 bases between. The CDR3 has 15 amino acids. TCRdb itself ran the reads through MiXCR, one entry per CDR3 protein. The sample lists hundreds of thousands of distinct CDR3 sequences, about 44% occurring once. The chain couples TRBV7-2 to TRBJ2-1; maybe TRBD2 (6 bases). Sequencing was performed on cultured PBMCs, taken from culture after CMV antigen stimulation. The source of this sequence is a human donor in good health (CMV status not recorded). Some clones in this sample may be carry-over from other donors' samples. CDR3 sequence: CASSFPRDLGNEQFF. CDR3 DNA sequence: TGTGCCAGCAGCTTCCCCCGGGACTTAGGAAATGAGCAGTTCTTC.